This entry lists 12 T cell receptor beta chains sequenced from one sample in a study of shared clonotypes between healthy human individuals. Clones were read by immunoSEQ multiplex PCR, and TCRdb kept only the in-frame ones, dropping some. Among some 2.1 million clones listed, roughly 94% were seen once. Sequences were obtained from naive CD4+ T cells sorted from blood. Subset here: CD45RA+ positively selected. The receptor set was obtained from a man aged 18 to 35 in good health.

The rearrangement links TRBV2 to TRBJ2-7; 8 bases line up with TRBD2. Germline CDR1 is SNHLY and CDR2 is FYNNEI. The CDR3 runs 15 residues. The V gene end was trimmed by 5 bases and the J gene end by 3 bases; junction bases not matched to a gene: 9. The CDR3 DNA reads TGTGCCAGCAGTATGGGACTAGTCACTTTCTACGAGCAGTACTTC. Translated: CASSMGLVTFYEQYF.

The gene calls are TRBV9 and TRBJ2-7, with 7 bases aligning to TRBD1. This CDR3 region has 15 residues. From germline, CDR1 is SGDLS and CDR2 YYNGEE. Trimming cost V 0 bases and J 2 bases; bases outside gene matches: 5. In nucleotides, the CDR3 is TGTGCCAGCAGCGTAGGACAGGGTGTTGCCTACGAGCAGTACTTC. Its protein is CASSVGQGVAYEQYF.

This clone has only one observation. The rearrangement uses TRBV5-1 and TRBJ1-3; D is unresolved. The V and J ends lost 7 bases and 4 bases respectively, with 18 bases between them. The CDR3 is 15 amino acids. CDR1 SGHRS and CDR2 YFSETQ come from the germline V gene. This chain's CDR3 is CASGRGESPGNTIYF. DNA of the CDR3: TGCGCCAGCGGGCGCGGGGAGTCCCCCGGAAACACCATATATTTT.

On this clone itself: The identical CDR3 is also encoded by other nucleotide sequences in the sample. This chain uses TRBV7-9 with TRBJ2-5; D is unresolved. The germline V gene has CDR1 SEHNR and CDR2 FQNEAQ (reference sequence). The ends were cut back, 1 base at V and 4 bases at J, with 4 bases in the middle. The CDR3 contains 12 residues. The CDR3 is CASSLVGETQYF. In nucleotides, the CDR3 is TGTGCCAGCAGCTTAGTCGGAGAGACCCAGTACTTC.

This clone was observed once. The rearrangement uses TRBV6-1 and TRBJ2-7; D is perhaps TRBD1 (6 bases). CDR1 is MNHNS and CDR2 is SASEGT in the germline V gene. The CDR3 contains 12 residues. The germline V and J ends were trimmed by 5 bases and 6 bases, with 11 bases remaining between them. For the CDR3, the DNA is TGTGCCAGCAGTAAACAGGGCTCCGAGCAGTACTTC. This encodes CASSKQGSEQYF.

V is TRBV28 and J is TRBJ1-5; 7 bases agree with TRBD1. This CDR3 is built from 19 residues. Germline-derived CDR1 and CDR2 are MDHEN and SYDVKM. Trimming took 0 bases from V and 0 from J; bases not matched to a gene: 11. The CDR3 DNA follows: TGTGCCAGCAGTTTATGGGGTCTCCGGGACAGATATAGCAATCAGCCCCAGCATTTT. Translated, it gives CASSLWGLRDRYSNQPQHF.

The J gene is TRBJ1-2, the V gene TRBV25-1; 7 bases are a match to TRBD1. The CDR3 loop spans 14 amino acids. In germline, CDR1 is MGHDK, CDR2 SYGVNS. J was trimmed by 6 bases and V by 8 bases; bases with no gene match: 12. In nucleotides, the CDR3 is TGTGCCAGCGCCCCGACAGGGTCAAGTAATGGCTACACCTTC. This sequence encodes CASAPTGSSNGYTF.

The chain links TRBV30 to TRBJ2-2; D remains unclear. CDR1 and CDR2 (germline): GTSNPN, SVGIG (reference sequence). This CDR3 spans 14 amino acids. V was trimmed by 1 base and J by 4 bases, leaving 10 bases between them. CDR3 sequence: CAWSGQTLTGELFF. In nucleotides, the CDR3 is TGTGCCTGGAGTGGGCAGACCCTCACCGGGGAGCTGTTTTTT.

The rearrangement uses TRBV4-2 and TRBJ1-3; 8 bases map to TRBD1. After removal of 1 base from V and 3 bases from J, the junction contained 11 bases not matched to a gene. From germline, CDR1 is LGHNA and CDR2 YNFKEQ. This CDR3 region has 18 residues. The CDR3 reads CASSQGHQGATFGNTIYF. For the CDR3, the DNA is TGTGCCAGCAGCCAAGGCCACCAGGGGGCCACGTTTGGAAACACCATATATTTT.

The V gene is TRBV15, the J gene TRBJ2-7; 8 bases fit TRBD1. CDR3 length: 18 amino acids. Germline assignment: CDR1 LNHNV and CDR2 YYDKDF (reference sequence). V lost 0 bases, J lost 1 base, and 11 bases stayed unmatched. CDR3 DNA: TGTGCCACCAGCAGAGATGGACAGGGATTCACCGTTTCCTACGAGCAGTACTTC. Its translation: CATSRDGQGFTVSYEQYF.

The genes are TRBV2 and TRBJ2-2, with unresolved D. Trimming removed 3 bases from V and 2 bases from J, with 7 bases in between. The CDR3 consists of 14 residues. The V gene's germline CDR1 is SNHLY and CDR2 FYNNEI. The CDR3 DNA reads TGTGCCAGCAGTGAGTATGGAAACACCGGGGAGCTGTTTTTT. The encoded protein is CASSEYGNTGELFF. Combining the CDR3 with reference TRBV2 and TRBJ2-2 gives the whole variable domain EPEVTQTPSHQVTQMGQEVILRCVPISNHLYFYWYRQILGQKVEFLVSFYNNEISEKSEIFDDQFSVERPDGSNFTLKIRSTKLEDSAMYFCASSEYGNTGELFFGEGSRLTVL.

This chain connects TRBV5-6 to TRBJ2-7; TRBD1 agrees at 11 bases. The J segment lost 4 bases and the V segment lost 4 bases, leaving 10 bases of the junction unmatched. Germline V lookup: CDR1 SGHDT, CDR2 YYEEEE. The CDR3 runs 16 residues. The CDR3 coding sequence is TGTGCCAGCAGCCCGGACAGGGGGCGAGTTTTATACGAGCAGTACTTC. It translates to CASSPDRGRVLYEQYF.